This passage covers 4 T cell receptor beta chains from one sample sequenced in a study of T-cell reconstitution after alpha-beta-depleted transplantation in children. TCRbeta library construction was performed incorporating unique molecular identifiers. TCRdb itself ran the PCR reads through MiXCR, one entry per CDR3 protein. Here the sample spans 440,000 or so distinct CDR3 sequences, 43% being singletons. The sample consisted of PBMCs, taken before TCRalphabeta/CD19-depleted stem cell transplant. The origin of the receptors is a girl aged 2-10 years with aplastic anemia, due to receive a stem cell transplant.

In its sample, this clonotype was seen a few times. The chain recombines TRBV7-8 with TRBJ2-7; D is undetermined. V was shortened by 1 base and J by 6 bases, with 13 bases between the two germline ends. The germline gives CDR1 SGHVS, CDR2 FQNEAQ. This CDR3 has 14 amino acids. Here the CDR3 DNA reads TGTGCCAGCAGCTTAGGCCCCTCACCCCTCGAGCAGTACTTC. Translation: CASSLGPSPLEQYF.

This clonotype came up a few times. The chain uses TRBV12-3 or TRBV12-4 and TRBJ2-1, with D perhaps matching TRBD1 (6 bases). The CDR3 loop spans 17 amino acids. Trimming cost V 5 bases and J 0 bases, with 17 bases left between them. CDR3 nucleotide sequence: TGTGCCAGCAGTCTGAGGGGGAAAGGAAGCTCCTACAATGAGCAGTTCTTC. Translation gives CASSLRGKGSSYNEQFF.

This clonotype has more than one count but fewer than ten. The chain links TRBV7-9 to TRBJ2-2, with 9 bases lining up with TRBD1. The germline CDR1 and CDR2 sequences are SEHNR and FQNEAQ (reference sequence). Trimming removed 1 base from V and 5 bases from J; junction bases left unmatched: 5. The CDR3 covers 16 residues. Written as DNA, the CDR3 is TGTGCCAGCAGCTTAGACCGGGACAGGGTGACCGGGGAGCTGTTTTTT. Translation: CASSLDRDRVTGELFF.

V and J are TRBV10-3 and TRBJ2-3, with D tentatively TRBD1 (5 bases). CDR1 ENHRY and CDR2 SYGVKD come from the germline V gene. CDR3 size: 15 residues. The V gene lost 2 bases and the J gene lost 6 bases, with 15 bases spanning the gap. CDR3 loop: CAISEASQGSDTQYF. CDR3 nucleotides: TGTGCCATCAGTGAGGCATCCCAGGGTTCCGATACGCAGTATTTT.